This TCR beta chain was observed in a study of cytomegalovirus exposure and HLA in healthy donors. A remark on this clone: Its specificity is not known.

General observations from the study: Accounts indicate the classifier identified cytomegalovirus status with strong specificity and sensitivity.

Some clones are missing from TCRdb's copy, which holds only in-frame ones; the method was immunoSEQ multiplex PCR. The sample has some 270,000 clones; 80% to 90% are singletons. The CDR3 extends over 15 amino acids. Trimming cost V 0 bases and J 4 bases; bases outside gene matches: 4. The germline V gene encodes CDR1 MNHEY and CDR2 SVGAGI. The rearrangement uses TRBV6-5 and TRBJ1-1; 8 positions agree with TRBD1. The sample comprised PBMCs. This TCR derives from a woman between 18 and 29 years old in good health and CMV-seronegative. Here the CDR3 reads CASSYSTGDGTEAFF. The CDR3 DNA sequence: TGTGCCAGCAGTTACTCGACAGGGGATGGCACTGAAGCTTTCTTT.